These 20 T cell receptor beta chains were sequenced from one sample in a study of blood T cell repertoires in COVID-19. The method was immunoSEQ multiplex PCR; TCRdb's version includes in-frame clones alone and lacks a portion of them. The sample gives a few hundred thousand clones, over 75% of which show up once; approximately 2.2% is in the top ten. Material for sequencing was peripheral blood. All receptors come from a woman between 50 and 59 years old with acute or convalescent COVID-19.

The chain has TRBV28 and TRBJ1-5; D is undetermined. CDR3 length equals 15 residues. The V gene's germline CDR1 is MDHEN and CDR2 SYDVKM. The V end was cut by 5 bases, the J end by 0 bases, with 11 bases between. In DNA, the CDR3 is TGTGCCAGCAGTCCCCGCAGTTATAGCAATCAGCCCCAGCATTTT. The encoded protein is CASSPRSYSNQPQHF.

This clone has just one count. CDR3 coding DNA: TGCGCCAGCCGCTCGGCAGGGATTAGTGGCTACACCTTC. As protein: CASRSAGISGYTF. The chain joins TRBV10-2 to TRBJ1-2, with D maybe TRBD1 (5 bases). The length of the CDR3 is 13 residues. V was cut by 8 bases and J by 7 bases, with 17 bases left in between. From germline, CDR1 is WSHSY and CDR2 SAAADI.

In DNA form, the CDR3 reads TGTGCCAGCTCACCCCTTCCTCCGGGACACAACTATGGCTACACCTTC. Translated, it gives CASSPLPPGHNYGYTF. V and J are TRBV18 and TRBJ1-2, with a possible D match to TRBD1 (6 bases). CDR3 length equals 16 residues. The ends were cut back, 3 bases at V and 2 bases at J, with 16 bases in the middle. The germline V gene encodes CDR1 KGHSH and CDR2 LQKENI.

The chain employs TRBV7-8 and TRBJ1-2, with D possibly being TRBD1 (6 bases). The germline CDR1 and CDR2 sequences are SGHVS and FQNEAQ. The CDR3 has 13 amino acids. With 1 base removed from V and 5 bases from J, the gap between germline ends came to 8 bases. CDR3 loop: CASSLGGQYGYTF. CDR3 DNA sequence: TGTGCCAGCAGCTTAGGTGGACAGTATGGCTACACCTTC.

This clone showed up just a few times. V gene TRBV1 combines with J gene TRBJ1-2; the D call of TRBD1 is as the table states it, not checked on the DNA. TRBV1 is shown as a pseudogene. The CDR3 spans 15 residues. DNA for the CDR3: TGCACCAGCAGCCAAGACCAAGACAGGAACTATGGCTACACCTTC. Its protein is CTSSQDQDRNYGYTF.

The CDR3 DNA is TGTGCCAGCAGTCGGGACTCCACAGATACGCAGTATTTT. Its protein product is CASSRDSTDTQYF. V gene TRBV7-9 combines with J gene TRBJ2-3; a weak D match, TRBD2 (6 bases). The CDR3 is made up of 13 amino acids. The germline gives CDR1 SEHNR, CDR2 FQNEAQ (reference sequence). Deletions cut 6 bases from V and 2 bases from J, with 9 bases between.

The chain is built from TRBV5-1 and TRBJ2-4; TRBD2 agrees at 10 bases. Looked up from germline, CDR1 is SGHRS and CDR2 is YFSETQ. CDR3 length: 14 amino acids. With V trimmed by 0 bases and J by 6 bases, 0 bases remained unmatched. CDR3 in DNA: TGCGCCAGCAGCTTGGGACTAGCGGGAAACATTCAGTACTTC. This translates into CASSLGLAGNIQYF.

The V call is TRBV2, the J call TRBJ2-3; D unclear. Trimming cost V 9 bases and J 0 bases, with 4 bases left between them. From germline, CDR1 is SNHLY and CDR2 FYNNEI. CDR3 length: 11 amino acids. This CDR3 is CASRSTDTQYF. The CDR3 bases are TGTGCCAGTCGTAGCACAGATACGCAGTATTTT.

The chain joins TRBV27 to TRBJ2-1; the match to TRBD2 covers 10 bases. Germline lookup yields CDR1 MNHEY and CDR2 SMNVEV (reference sequence). The CDR3 extends over 14 amino acids. V was clipped by 5 bases and J by 10 bases; unmatched bases: 8. The CDR3 sequence: CASSRSGRVREQFF. The CDR3 nucleotides are TGTGCCAGCAGTAGGAGCGGGAGGGTGAGGGAGCAGTTCTTC.

CDR3 bases: TGTGCCAGCAGCTTGACTAGCGGGAGGGCAGATACGCAGTATTTT. The encoded protein is CASSLTSGRADTQYF. This chain links TRBV7-3 with TRBJ2-3, with 14 bases matching TRBD2. CDR1 and CDR2 from the germline V gene are SGHTA and FQGTGA. This CDR3 spans 15 amino acids. J gave up 4 bases and V 3 bases, and 0 bases lay outside the gene matches.

V and J are TRBV25-1 and TRBJ1-2; TRBD1 is a possible D gene (5 bases). V lost 4 bases, J lost 4 bases, and 16 bases lay in between. Germline values: CDR1 MGHDK, CDR2 SYGVNS. CDR3 length equals 15 residues. CDR3 coding DNA: TGTGCCAGCAGTGGTGTCCGCGGGGCGGCCTATGGCTACACCTTC. Encoded protein: CASSGVRGAAYGYTF.

This chain connects TRBV6-5 to TRBJ1-2; 7 nucleotides agree with TRBD1. V gave up 2 bases and J gave up 0 bases; unmatched junction bases: 3. Germline V lookup: CDR1 MNHEY, CDR2 SVGAGI. The length of the CDR3 is 15 residues. CDR3 in amino acids: CASSYAQGANYGYTF. The CDR3 DNA is TGTGCCAGCAGTTACGCCCAGGGGGCTAACTATGGCTACACCTTC.

V gene TRBV11-2 combines with J gene TRBJ2-7, with 12 nucleotides matching TRBD2. This CDR3 is built from 15 residues. The junction had 8 bases not matched to a gene; V was cut back by 5 bases and J by 6 bases. The germline V gene encodes CDR1 SGHAT and CDR2 FQNNGV. CDR3 region: CASSTSSGRAGEQYF. CDR3 DNA: TGTGCCAGCAGCACGTCTAGCGGGAGGGCTGGCGAGCAGTACTTC.

The genes are TRBV9 and TRBJ2-1; 8 bases map to TRBD2. Trimming at V came to 2 bases and at J to 5 bases, leaving 6 bases not matched to a gene. CDR1 and CDR2 (germline): SGDLS, YYNGEE. The CDR3 has 15 amino acids. The chain's CDR3 is CASSVLAGSDNEQFF. CDR3 DNA sequence: TGTGCCAGCAGCGTCCTAGCGGGTTCAGACAATGAGCAGTTCTTC.

V gene TRBV24-1 combines with J gene TRBJ1-1, with 9 bases fitting TRBD1. CDR1 is KGHDR, CDR2 SFDVKD, per germline. Trimming took 3 bases from V and 5 from J; bases not matched to a gene: 6. CDR3 length: 15 amino acids. The CDR3 nucleotides are TGTGCCACCAGTGATCCCCGACAGGGGGGGACTGAAGCTTTCTTT. It yields the protein CATSDPRQGGTEAFF.

J is TRBJ2-7 and V is TRBV5-6; 9 bases are a match to TRBD2. The CDR3 spans 15 residues. V shed 1 base, J shed 3 bases, and the junction held 5 bases outside the gene matches. CDR1 and CDR2 (germline): SGHDT, YYEEEE. The CDR3 bases are TGTGCCAGCAGCTTGTCGCCTAGCGGGAACTACGAGCAGTACTTC. Translation: CASSLSPSGNYEQYF.

The chain couples TRBV3-1 (or the pseudogene TRBV3-2) to TRBJ1-5; no clear D gene. This CDR3 has 13 residues. In germline, CDR1 is LGHDT, CDR2 YNNKEL (reference sequence). Trimming pared 0 bases from V and 7 bases from J, leaving 7 bases between. The CDR3 spells CASSQDIQQPQHF. The CDR3 DNA sequence: TGTGCCAGCAGCCAAGATATACAGCAGCCCCAGCATTTT.

The rearrangement joins TRBV24-1 to TRBJ2-5; 9 bases are shared with TRBD2. The length of the CDR3 is 16 residues. V was clipped by 1 base and J by 5 bases; unmatched bases: 7. Germline values: CDR1 KGHDR, CDR2 SFDVKD. Written as DNA, the CDR3 is TGTGCCACCAGTGATTTCGGGCTAGCGGGATGGGAGACCCAGTACTTC. It codes for CATSDFGLAGWETQYF.

The chain joins TRBV4-1 to TRBJ2-7; 7 nucleotides agree with TRBD1. The CDR3 contains 18 residues. V lost 4 bases, J lost 0 bases, and 15 bases stayed unmatched. Germline V gene lookup returns CDR1 MGHRA and CDR2 YSYEKL. The CDR3 DNA follows: TGCGCCAGCAGCCGAGGCAGGGGGATACATTTCCTCTCCTACGAGCAGTACTTC. Protein: CASSRGRGIHFLSYEQYF.

CDR3 loop: CASSNQDRALEAFF. The CDR3 DNA reads as TGTGCCAGCAGTAACCAGGACAGGGCGCTAGAAGCTTTCTTT. V usage is TRBV6-2 or TRBV6-3 and J usage is TRBJ1-1, with 8 bases lining up with TRBD1. Germline CDR1 is MNHEY and CDR2 is SVGEGT. The junction had 10 bases not matched to a gene; V was cut back by 5 bases and J by 8 bases. The CDR3 covers 14 residues.